This T cell receptor (beta chain) came from a study of control samples from healthy donors and cancer patients. TCRdb's copy holds only in-frame clones and misses some; the assay was immunoSEQ multiplex PCR. Here the sample spans about 80,000 clones, about nine tenths being singletons. V was shortened by 1 base and J by 1 base, with 10 bases between the two germline ends. The CDR3 extends over 15 amino acids. CDR1 is SEHNR and CDR2 is FQNEAQ in the germline V gene (reference sequence). Sequences were obtained from blood. The genes are TRBV7-9 and TRBJ1-1; D perhaps matches TRBD1 (5 bases). The clonotype originates from a man in his fifties or sixties in good health. The chain's CDR3 is CASSLEGPGNTEAFF. DNA of the CDR3: TGTGCCAGCAGCTTAGAGGGGCCGGGGAACACTGAAGCTTTCTTT.